This T cell receptor beta chain was identified in a study of T cell responses to AZD1222 COVID-19 vaccine. Study in general: Second-dose intervals near 4 or 12 weeks were combined.

Turning to this clone: As yet, its antigen is unknown.

Assay used: immunoSEQ multiplex PCR; TCRdb lists only in-frame clones, some missing. The data hold 140,000 to 150,000 clones, with nearly 90% observed a single time. This CDR3 has 12 amino acids. V lost 8 bases and J lost 4, with 9 bases in between. Germline V gene data show CDR1 as MNHEY and CDR2 as SVGAGI. General study points: Spike-specific TCRs gained breadth and depth after people received two AZD1222 doses. After the peak T cell response, and only then, were repertoires sampled. Across the whole spike, CD4 TCRs peaked at regions 160-218 and 743-854.

The sequence was obtained from an adult in good health. This specimen consisted of peripheral blood, obtained on day 0 of AZD1222 vaccination. This chain links TRBV6-5 with TRBJ1-3, with D unclear. CDR3 DNA: TGTGCCAGCGGGAACGCGGGAAACACCATATATTTT. Its protein product is CASGNAGNTIYF.